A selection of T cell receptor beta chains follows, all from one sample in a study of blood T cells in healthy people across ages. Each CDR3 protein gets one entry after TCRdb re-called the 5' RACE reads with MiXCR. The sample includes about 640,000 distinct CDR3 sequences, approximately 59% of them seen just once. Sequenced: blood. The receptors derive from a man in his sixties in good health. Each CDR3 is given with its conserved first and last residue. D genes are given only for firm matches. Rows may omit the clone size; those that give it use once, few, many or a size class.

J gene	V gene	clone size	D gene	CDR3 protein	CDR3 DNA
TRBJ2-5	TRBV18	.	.	CASSPPNRVEETQYF	TGTGCCAGCTCACCACCAAACAGGGTAGAGGAGACCCAGTACTTC
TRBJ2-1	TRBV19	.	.	CASSGWQVRSYNEQFF	TGTGCCAGTAGTGGGTGGCAGGTTCGTAGCTACAATGAGCAGTTCTTC
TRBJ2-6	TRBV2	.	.	CASSHRAGANVLTF	TGTGCCAGCAGTCACAGGGCCGGGGCCAACGTCCTGACTTTC
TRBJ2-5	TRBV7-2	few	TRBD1	CASSPQTDRGRETQYF	TGTGCCAGCAGCCCACAGACCGACAGGGGGCGAGAGACCCAGTACTTC
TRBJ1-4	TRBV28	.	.	CASSSAGRNEKLFF	TGTGCCAGCAGTTCCGCGGGACGGAATGAAAAACTGTTTTTT
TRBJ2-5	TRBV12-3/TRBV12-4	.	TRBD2	CASSLARAGGRFSRETQYF	TGTGCCAGCAGTTTAGCAAGAGCGGGGGGCCGGTTCAGTCGTGAGACCCAGTACTTC
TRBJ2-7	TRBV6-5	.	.	CASRRGTGSSYEQYF	TGTGCCAGTCGACGCGGGACGGGAAGCTCCTACGAGCAGTACTTC
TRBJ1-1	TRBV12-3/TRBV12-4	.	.	CASSLALGGRLEAFF	TGTGCCAGCAGTTTAGCGCTTGGGGGACGACTTGAAGCTTTCTTT
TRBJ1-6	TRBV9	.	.	CASSPGPGDSGSPLHF	TGTGCCAGCAGCCCAGGGCCAGGGGATAGTGGATCACCCCTCCACTTT
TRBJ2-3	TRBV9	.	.	CASSVAATSTDTQYF	TGTGCCAGCAGCGTAGCGGCCACAAGCACAGATACGCAGTATTTT
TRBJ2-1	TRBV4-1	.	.	CASSQEAQRRDPGFF	TGCGCCAGCAGCCAAGAGGCCCAGAGAAGGGACCCGGGGTTCTTC
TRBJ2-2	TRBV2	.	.	CASGGTLRTGELFF	TGTGCCAGCGGGGGAACACTTAGGACCGGGGAGCTGTTTTTT
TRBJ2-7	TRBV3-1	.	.	CASSQGGELFGEQYF	TGTGCCAGCAGCCAAGGAGGCGAGCTTTTCGGCGAGCAGTACTTC
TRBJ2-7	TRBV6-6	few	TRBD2	CASSYGTSGGSEQYF	TGTGCCAGCAGTTACGGGACTAGCGGGGGAAGTGAGCAGTACTTC